A single sample is the source of the 20 T cell receptor beta chains below, sequenced in a study of cytomegalovirus exposure and HLA in healthy donors (dated by TCRdb to between 2016 and 2019). Library construction relied on the immunoSEQ multiplex PCR assay. For the multiplex PCR, a mixture combining 60 forward primers for TCR Vbeta segments and 13 reverse primers for TCR Jbeta segments was used. TCRdb limited this immuneACCESS table to in-frame rearrangements with V and J called. A share of clones is missing; checked studies link under half to unresolved V genes, and the rest is unexplained. The sample table on file contains 100,000 to 150,000 clones. In total, the top ten clones hold under 2% of the sample. The sample was PBMCs. The receptors originated from a young man in good health and CMV-seronegative.

The V call is TRBV28, the J call TRBJ1-2; unclear D gene. The germline V and J ends were trimmed by 4 bases and 8 bases, with 14 bases remaining between them. This CDR3 contains 13 residues. The germline gives CDR1 MDHEN, CDR2 SYDVKM. The CDR3 reads CASSSDMPLGYTF. The DNA of the CDR3 is TGTGCCAGCAGTTCCGACATGCCCTTAGGCTACACCTTC.

The chain recombines TRBV7-9 with TRBJ2-7, with TRBD1 matching over 7 bases. After removal of 5 bases from V and 2 bases from J, the junction contained 6 bases not matched to a gene. CDR1 is SEHNR and CDR2 is FQNEAQ in the germline V gene (reference sequence). The CDR3 is made up of 14 amino acids. This chain's CDR3 is CASSTTGQTYEQYF. CDR3 sequence (DNA): TGTGCCAGCAGCACGACAGGGCAAACCTACGAGCAGTACTTC.

V usage is TRBV29-1 and J usage is TRBJ1-5, with TRBD1 matching 9 bases. Germline CDR1 SQVTM, CDR2 ANQGSEA. The CDR3 runs 13 residues. The V segment lost 6 bases and the J segment 7 bases; nucleotides outside the gene matches: 7. The CDR3 loop reads CSVGQGGGQPQHF. CDR3 DNA sequence: TGCAGCGTGGGACAGGGAGGTGGACAGCCCCAGCATTTT.

Comment on this clone: Germline and junction disagree at one end, which may indicate a read error. In DNA, the CDR3 is TGTGCCAGCAGTGCTCAGGCCGGGACAGGGTATGTCTTC. Translating it yields CASSAQAGTGYVF. V and J are TRBV25-1 and TRBJ2-1, with 9 bases that match TRBD1. CDR3 length: 13 residues. The germline V gene encodes CDR1 MGHDK and CDR2 SYGVNS.

The chain combines TRBV28 with TRBJ2-4; 7 bases are shared with TRBD1. Germline assignment: CDR1 MDHEN and CDR2 SYDVKM. CDR3 length: 16 amino acids. J was trimmed by 1 base and V by 2 bases; bases with no gene match: 5. The DNA for the CDR3 is TGTGCCAGCAGTTTACGAGGGGGCTCCGCCAAAAACATTCAGTACTTC. Translated: CASSLRGGSAKNIQYF.

V and J are TRBV11-3 and TRBJ2-7; no clear D gene. CDR1 and CDR2 (germline): SGHNT, YENEEA. The germline V and J ends were trimmed by 0 bases and 3 bases, with 12 bases remaining between them. The CDR3 covers 15 residues. CDR3 bases: TGTGCCAGCAGCTTAGATCCCCCTTCTAGCTACGAGCAGTACTTC. It encodes CASSLDPPSSYEQYF. The full variable domain, in which reference TRBV11-3 and TRBJ2-7 provide the parts outside the CDR3, is EAGVVQSPRYKIIEKKQPVAFWCNPISGHNTLYWYLQNLGQGPELLIRYENEEAVDDSQLPKDRFSAERLKGVDSTLKIQPAELGDSAVYLCASSLDPPSSYEQYFGPGTRLTVT.

The V gene is TRBV5-8, the J gene TRBJ1-5, with TRBD1 matching over 9 bases. The germline gives CDR1 SGHTS, CDR2 YDEGEE. The CDR3 totals 13 residues. J was trimmed by 10 bases and V by 3 bases; bases with no gene match: 5. This CDR3 reads CASSWDREGPQHF. The CDR3 bases are TGTGCCAGCAGCTGGGACAGGGAGGGTCCCCAGCATTTT.

This chain joins TRBV28 and TRBJ2-1; D remains unclear. Germline V gives CDR1 MDHEN, CDR2 SYDVKM. The CDR3 spans 13 residues. V gave up 3 bases and J gave up 6 bases, with 9 bases separating them. DNA of the CDR3: TGTGCCAGCAGTTTCCCCCCCAGCAATGAGCAGTTCTTC. It encodes CASSFPPSNEQFF.

This chain connects TRBV7-9 to TRBJ1-5; the match to TRBD1 covers 9 bases. Per germline, CDR1 SEHNR and CDR2 FQNEAQ (reference sequence). The CDR3 runs to 17 residues. Germline trimming cut 4 bases from V and 3 bases from J; bases unmatched to any gene: 10. The CDR3 DNA reads TGTGCCAGCAGCTCCGCCGGGACAGGGTTAAACAATCAGCCCCAGCATTTT. Protein product: CASSSAGTGLNNQPQHF.

The chain couples TRBV7-2 to TRBJ2-7; perhaps TRBD2 as D (5 bases). This CDR3 contains 12 residues. CDR1 is SGHTA and CDR2 is FQGNSA in the germline V gene. Deletions cut 4 bases from V and 2 bases from J, with 6 bases between. The CDR3 DNA is TGTGCCAGCAGCTCGGGGACCTACGAGCAGTACTTC. Encoded protein: CASSSGTYEQYF.

The chain has TRBV7-3 and TRBJ2-2, with 7 bases that match TRBD2. V shed 3 bases, J shed 5 bases, and the junction held 6 bases outside the gene matches. The CDR3 covers 15 residues. Per the germline V gene, CDR1 is SGHTA and CDR2 is FQGTGA. Here the CDR3 reads CASSFGGSYTGELFF. The CDR3 DNA sequence: TGTGCCAGCAGCTTCGGCGGGAGTTATACCGGGGAGCTGTTTTTT.

The chain links TRBV19 to TRBJ1-5, with no clear D. V was clipped by 6 bases and J by 7 bases, with 13 bases between them. The length of the CDR3 is 13 residues. Germline V gives CDR1 LNHDA, CDR2 SQIVND (reference sequence). As DNA, the CDR3 is TGTGCCAGTAGCCTTGACGGAGGCCAGCCCCAGCATTTT. It yields the protein CASSLDGGQPQHF.

The chain uses TRBV9 and TRBJ1-2; 8 bases are shared with TRBD1. With 6 bases clipped from V and 4 bases from J, the junction kept 5 bases outside the gene matches. This CDR3 comprises 13 residues. CDR1 is SGDLS and CDR2 is YYNGEE in the germline V gene. The CDR3 loop reads CASNLGQGYGYTF. Written as DNA, the CDR3 is TGTGCCAGCAACCTAGGACAGGGCTATGGCTACACCTTC.

This chain uses TRBV9 with TRBJ2-5; 10 bases match TRBD1. V lost 4 bases to trimming and J lost 4 bases; unmatched junction nucleotides: 16. Germline-derived CDR1 and CDR2 are SGDLS and YYNGEE. The CDR3 extends over 18 amino acids. The CDR3 sequence: CASSLGTAGQGVRETQYF. The CDR3 bases are TGTGCCAGCAGCCTAGGAACAGCTGGACAGGGGGTCCGAGAGACCCAGTACTTC.

Turning to this clone: The same CDR3 is also encoded by other DNA sequences in this sample. This chain connects TRBV18 to TRBJ2-2; 14 nucleotides match TRBD2. Per germline, CDR1 KGHSH and CDR2 LQKENI. The V and J ends lost 4 bases and 4 bases, in that order; junction bases with no gene match: 8. The CDR3 spans 18 residues. CDR3 DNA: TGTGCCAGCTCACGAGAGACTAGCGGGGGGGTAGTCACCGGGGAGCTGTTTTTT. This gives the protein CASSRETSGGVVTGELFF.

The chain joins TRBV5-1 to TRBJ2-7, with 8 bases matching TRBD1. The CDR3 sequence is 14 residues long. The germline V gene encodes CDR1 SGHRS and CDR2 YFSETQ. V shed 3 bases and J 7 bases; nucleotides not matched to a gene: 9. Written as DNA, the CDR3 is TGCGCCAGCAGCTCGGGACAGGCCCTGGGAGAGCAGTACTTC. Translating gives CASSSGQALGEQYF.

The chain is built from TRBV6-5 and TRBJ2-6; D is perhaps TRBD2 (5 bases). This CDR3 is 15 amino acids long. Germline V CDR1 and CDR2: MNHEY, SVGAGI. Trimming shortened V by 6 bases and J by 2 bases, and 11 bases separated the two germline ends. The CDR3 DNA reads as TGTGCCAGCAGCCCTGAGGGAACTGGGGCCAACGTCCTGACTTTC. Translated: CASSPEGTGANVLTF.

The chain is built from TRBV2 and TRBJ1-4; 9 bases line up with TRBD1. Germline CDR1 is SNHLY and CDR2 is FYNNEI. V was pared by 6 bases and J by 8 bases, with 7 bases of the junction left unmatched. The CDR3 consists of 14 residues. The CDR3 protein is CASRPGTGNEKLFF. CDR3 DNA: TGTGCCAGCAGGCCCGGGACAGGGAACGAAAAACTGTTTTTT.

V gene TRBV30 combines with J gene TRBJ1-5; D ambiguous. Trimming took 2 bases from V and 5 from J, leaving 10 bases between them. Germline-derived CDR1 and CDR2 are GTSNPN and SVGIG (reference sequence). The CDR3 runs to 13 residues. In nucleotides, the CDR3 is TGTGCCTGGAGTAGAGAGGGAGATCAGCCCCAGCATTTT. It encodes CAWSREGDQPQHF.

The V call is TRBV18, the J call TRBJ2-1; D not resolved. The V gene lost 2 bases and the J gene lost 7 bases, with 3 bases spanning the gap. There are 11 residues in the CDR3. The germline V gene encodes CDR1 KGHSH and CDR2 LQKENI. The CDR3 nucleotides read TGTGCCAGCTCACCAGAGAATGAGCAGTTCTTC. This codes for CASSPENEQFF.